This is a list of T cell receptor beta chains from one sample in a study of cytomegalovirus exposure and HLA in healthy donors. The protocol was immunoSEQ multiplex PCR, while the TCRdb copy is restricted to in-frame clones and leaves out a portion. The repertoire consists of fewer than 250,000 clones, with roughly 84% occurring once and the leading ten covering approximately 1.4%. Sequenced: PBMCs. The receptors were gathered from a girl aged 5-17 years in good health and CMV-seronegative. CDR3s include the opening cysteine and the closing phenylalanine or tryptophan. A D gene is named only where the DNA matches it firmly. Only some rows state a clone size, as once, few, many or a class for expanded clones.

D | size | J | V | DNA | CDR3
. | . | TRBJ2-7 | TRBV7-8 | TGTGCCAGCAGCGCCCGACTAGTGTCTGGCGAGCAGTACTTC | CASSARLVSGEQYF
TRBD1 | . | TRBJ2-7 | TRBV4-1 | TGCGCCAGCAGCCAGGGCAGGGGGCTGAACGAGCAGTACTTC | CASSQGRGLNEQYF
. | . | TRBJ1-1 | TRBV7-9 | TGTGCCAGCAGCCTTAGGGACCCTTGGGGGGGCAGGGACACTGAAGCTTTCTTT | CASSLRDPWGGRDTEAFF
. | . | TRBJ2-3 | TRBV5-1 | TGCGCCAGCAGCTTGGAGGGGTTTAGCACAGATACGCAGTATTTT | CASSLEGFSTDTQYF
TRBD1 | . | TRBJ1-1 | TRBV19 | TGTGCCAGTAGTGTCAGGGGGGCCATGGCTGAAGCTTTCTTT | CASSVRGAMAEAFF
. | . | TRBJ1-6 | TRBV7-9 | TGTGCCAGCAGCACCAGGGAAACGTCCCTCCACTTT | CASSTRETSLHF
. | few | TRBJ2-7 | TRBV21-1 | TGTGCCAGCAGCACACAGGGAAATGGGCCTAAGGCCTACGAGCAGTACTTC | CASSTQGNGPKAYEQYF
TRBD1 | . | TRBJ2-3 | TRBV27 | TGTGCCAGCTCGGACAGGGGTGCTTCAGATACGCAGTATTTT | CASSDRGASDTQYF
. | . | TRBJ2-2 | TRBV19 | TGTGCCAGTAGTATCTTCGGGAGCGGAACCGGGGAGCTGTTTTTT | CASSIFGSGTGELFF
. | . | TRBJ2-7 | TRBV6-5 | TGTGCCAGCAGTTATGGGGCCCTGATGAATAGCGAGCAGTACTTC | CASSYGALMNSEQYF
TRBD1 | . | TRBJ1-2 | TRBV18 | TGTGCCAGCTCACCAGGACAGGGGGTCGACTATGGCTACACCTTC | CASSPGQGVDYGYTF
TRBD1 | . | TRBJ2-3 | TRBV5-6 | TGTGCCAGCAGCATACAGGGGCCAGATACGCAGTATTTT | CASSIQGPDTQYF
TRBD1 | . | TRBJ1-1 | TRBV19 | TGTGCCAGCACCCAGACAGGGGAGAACACTGAAGCTTTCTTT | CASTQTGENTEAFF
. | . | TRBJ1-2 | TRBV4-1 | TGCGCCAGCAGCCGGCCAGGTGCCCTATTGGGCTACACCTTC | CASSRPGALLGYTF
. | once | TRBJ1-5 | TRBV29-1 | TGCAGCACCGAAGAAACAGGGATTAGCAATCAGCCCCAGCATTTT | CSTEETGISNQPQHF
TRBD1 | few | TRBJ2-3 | TRBV10-3 | TGTGCCATCAGCGGCATCAGACAGGGCCCCGATACGCAGTATTTT | CAISGIRQGPDTQYF
TRBD1 | . | TRBJ2-5 | TRBV12-5 | TGTGCTAGTGGTTTGGGGCTTACAGGGGGCCGGGGGGAGACCCAGTACTTC | CASGLGLTGGRGETQYF
. | . | TRBJ1-1 | TRBV6-1 | TGTGCCAGCAGTGAGGAGGGTGTAGCTTTCTTT | CASSEEGVAFF
TRBD1 | few | TRBJ2-7 | TRBV11-2 | TGTGCCAGCAGCTCGAGGGGACAGGTCCCCTACGAGCAGTACTTC | CASSSRGQVPYEQYF
. | . | TRBJ2-2 | TRBV10-3 | TGTGCCATCAAGGGCGGGGCAACCACCGGGGAGCTGTTTTTT | CAIKGGATTGELFF
. | . | TRBJ2-1 | TRBV7-9 | TGTGCCAGCAGCTTAGAAAGGGGACATCCCTACAATGAGCAGTTCTTC | CASSLERGHPYNEQFF
. | . | TRBJ1-5 | TRBV10-3 | TGTGCCATCAGTGAACAGGACGGTCAGCCCCAGCATTTT | CAISEQDGQPQHF
. | few | TRBJ1-1 | TRBV19 | TGTGCCAGTAGTATTCACGGGGGTGAAGCTTTCTTT | CASSIHGGEAFF
TRBD1 | few | TRBJ1-4 | TRBV5-4 | TGTGCCAGCAGCCGCGGGACAGGGTCTGAAAAACTGTTTTTT | CASSRGTGSEKLFF
TRBD1 | few | TRBJ1-4 | TRBV6-1 | TGTGCCAGCAGTGACCAACAGGGGAGCGTTCCGTTTTTT | CASSDQQGSVPFF
. | . | TRBJ2-3 | TRBV4-2 | TGTGCCAGCAGCCAAGATCAAATAGATACGCAGTATTTT | CASSQDQIDTQYF
. | . | TRBJ1-2 | TRBV19 | TGTGCCAGTAGTGTAGGCCTACCTGGTGGCTACACCTTC | CASSVGLPGGYTF
TRBD1 | few | TRBJ1-1 | TRBV19 | TGTGCCAGTAGAACAGGGGGATTCACTGAAGCTTTCTTT | CASRTGGFTEAFF
TRBD1 | once | TRBJ2-3 | TRBV7-6 | TGTGCCAGCAGCCCAGGGACAGGGTTGGACACAGATACGCAGTATTTT | CASSPGTGLDTDTQYF
. | . | TRBJ1-1 | TRBV7-3 | TGTGCCAGCAGCTCTTCTACACAGGTGAACACTGAAGCTTTCTTT | CASSSSTQVNTEAFF
TRBD2 | . | TRBJ2-7 | TRBV29-1 | TGCAGCGCCGGGGACTACTACTACGAGCAGTACTTC | CSAGDYYYEQYF
TRBD2 | . | TRBJ2-7 | TRBV6-1 | TGTGCCAGCAGTGGATCTAGCGGGAGCTCCTACGAGCAGTACTTC | CASSGSSGSSYEQYF
. | . | TRBJ1-1 | TRBV28 | TGTGCCACCAATAGTTGGGGGCAGAACACTGAAGCTTTCTTT | CATNSWGQNTEAFF
TRBD1 | . | TRBJ1-2 | TRBV5-6 | TGTGCCAGCAGCTTGTGGGGGACAGTCCCTGGCAACGGCTACACCTTC | CASSLWGTVPGNGYTF
TRBD1 | . | TRBJ1-2 | TRBV28 | TGTGCCAGCAGTCCGGGACAGGAGACCTATGGCTACACCTTC | CASSPGQETYGYTF
. | . | TRBJ1-1 | TRBV19 | TGTGCCAGTAGTATACAGAATGAAGCTTTCTTT | CASSIQNEAFF
TRBD1 | few | TRBJ1-5 | TRBV6-5 | TGTGCCAGCAGACAGGGGTTGGATCAGCCCCAGCATTTT | CASRQGLDQPQHF
. | . | TRBJ2-7 | TRBV10-1 | TGCGCCAGCAGTGAAGGCCCAGGTATTTTTCCCTACGAGCAGTACTTC | CASSEGPGIFPYEQYF
. | few | TRBJ2-2 | TRBV5-1 | TGCGCCAGCAGCCTTACAAAACAGGGTAGTGCCGGGGAGCTGTTTTTT | CASSLTKQGSAGELFF
TRBD1 | . | TRBJ2-7 | TRBV5-1 | TGCGCCAGCAGCTTGGGCGGACAGGACACGTACGAGCAGTACTTC | CASSLGGQDTYEQYF
TRBD2 | . | TRBJ2-1 | TRBV18 | TGTGCCAGCTCACCACCTAAGCGGGAGGCTTACAATGAGCAGTTCTTC | CASSPPKREAYNEQFF
. | . | TRBJ1-5 | TRBV20-1 | TGCAGTGCTAGACAAAATCAGCCCCAGCATTTT | CSARQNQPQHF
. | few | TRBJ1-1 | TRBV6-5 | TGTGCCAGCTTTGTAATGTTAGATGGCGGGGAAGCTTTCTTT | CASFVMLDGGEAFF
. | . | TRBJ2-7 | TRBV4-1 | TGCGCCAGCAGCCAAGGACATTCGGGGGACCTAAGCTCCTACGAGCAGTACTTC | CASSQGHSGDLSSYEQYF
. | . | TRBJ2-7 | TRBV11-3 | TGTGCCAGCAGCTCAAGTAGGGGAATCCCCTACGAGCAGTACTTC | CASSSSRGIPYEQYF
. | . | TRBJ2-5 | TRBV5-6 | TGTGCCAGCAGCTTGTACCAGACTGTGACCCAGTACTTC | CASSLYQTVTQYF
. | . | TRBJ1-5 | TRBV18 | TGTGCCAGCTCCGATGGACAGAGGTCCAATCAGCCCCAGCATTTT | CASSDGQRSNQPQHF
TRBD2 | . | TRBJ2-5 | TRBV15 | TGTGCCACCAGCAGAGAACCGGGACTAGCGGAAGAGACCCAGTACTTC | CATSREPGLAEETQYF
. | few | TRBJ1-1 | TRBV6-5 | TGTGCCAGCAGTTTCAGGGGCAGCACTGAAGCTTTCTTT | CASSFRGSTEAFF
. | . | TRBJ2-1 | TRBV30 | TGTGCCTGGAGTGTAGGTGTCTTCGGGGGGCCGTATGAGCAGTTCTTC | CAWSVGVFGGPYEQFF
. | . | TRBJ2-5 | TRBV20-1 | TGCAGTGCTAAGCCTAGGGAGACCCAGTACTTC | CSAKPRETQYF
TRBD1 | . | TRBJ1-4 | TRBV28 | TGTGCCAGCAGTTTCAGGGGGCGGGCTGAAAAACTGTTTTTT | CASSFRGRAEKLFF
. | once | TRBJ1-2 | TRBV4-2 | TGTGCCAGCAGCCAAGAAAGCGATTATGGCTACACCTTC | CASSQESDYGYTF
. | . | TRBJ1-1 | TRBV5-1 | TGCGCCAGCAGCTCCCGATTTCCTCCTCCCGACCACAGAAGTTCTCTTTCGGACACTGAAGCTTTCTTT | CASSSRFPPPDHRSSLSDTEAFF
. | few | TRBJ2-7 | TRBV6-6 | TGTGCCAGCAGGGAATTACAGGGCCGGTACGAGCAGTACTTC | CASRELQGRYEQYF
. | . | TRBJ2-1 | TRBV28 | TGTGCCAGCAGTTTAAGTGCGGGCAACAATGAGCAGTTCTTC | CASSLSAGNNEQFF
. | . | TRBJ2-5 | TRBV4-3 | TGCGCCAGCAGCCAAGGCCTCGACAGAGGAGAGACCCAGTACTTC | CASSQGLDRGETQYF
TRBD1 | . | TRBJ1-4 | TRBV19 | TGTGCCAGTAGCCCATTGGGGACAGGGAACGAAAAACTGTTTTTT | CASSPLGTGNEKLFF
. | . | TRBJ2-1 | TRBV30 | TGTGCCTGGAGACCAATTCTGACCGGGGATGAGCAGTTCTTC | CAWRPILTGDEQFF